A single sample is the source of the 24 T cell receptor beta chains below, sequenced in a study of blood T cells in healthy people across ages. A second PCR, run for about 7 to 11 cycles, used a sample-barcoded 5' primer plus a J-beta primer mix. A single record per CDR3 protein comes from TCRdb applying MiXCR to the 5' RACE reads. The data hold over 550,000 distinct CDR3 sequences, with under 30% observed a single time. The sequenced sample consisted of blood. These TCRs come from a woman older than 75 in good health.

This clonotype has only a few counts. The rearrangement links TRBV7-2 to TRBJ2-7; 9 bases fit TRBD2. The end of the DNA is better explained by TRBJ2-5, so the J call may be wrong. The germline V gene has CDR1 SGHTA and CDR2 FQGNSA. CDR3 size: 14 residues. The CDR3 bases are TGTGCCAGCAGCCTCGGACTAGCGAAAGAGACCCAGTACTTC. Residues: CASSLGLAKETQYF.

Concerning this clonotype: Sequence at one end of the junction differs from germline and may be a read error. J is TRBJ1-5 and V is TRBV2, with 9 positions matching TRBD1. CDR3 size: 18 residues. Germline CDR1 SNHLY, CDR2 FYNNEI. The CDR3 reads CARSEEEWGTGTNQPQHF. CDR3 DNA sequence: TGTGCCCGCAGTGAAGAGGAATGGGGGACAGGGACGAATCAGCCCCAGCATTTT.

The chain uses TRBV7-2 and TRBJ2-1, with 8 bases lining up with TRBD2. In germline, CDR1 is SGHTA, CDR2 FQGNSA. The CDR3 length is 14 residues. The V segment lost 6 bases and the J segment 7 bases; nucleotides outside the gene matches: 8. The CDR3 region has the DNA TGTGCCAGCAGAGGGCGGGGGGCACGGAATGAGCAGTTCTTC. Protein: CASRGRGARNEQFF.

There are many counts of this clonotype. V is TRBV11-2 and J is TRBJ2-3; the D is unclear. This CDR3 region has 14 residues. V lost 5 bases and J 3 bases, leaving 12 bases between the germline ends. Germline CDR1 is SGHAT and CDR2 is FQNNGV. The CDR3 DNA sequence: TGTGCCAGCAGCGCCATAGCCGGAACAGATACGCAGTATTTT. It yields the protein CASSAIAGTDTQYF. The entire variable domain, with the rest obtained from reference TRBV11-2 and TRBJ2-3, is as follows: EAGVAQSPRYKIIEKRQSVAFWCNPISGHATLYWYQQILGQGPKLLIQFQNNGVVDDSQLPKDRFSAERLKGVDSTLKIQPAKLEDSAVYLCASSAIAGTDTQYFGPGTRLTVL.

This clonotype has only one observation. Just one base apart from a much larger clone, this may be a read error. CDR3 DNA: TGTGCCAGCAGTTTGACAGGGGGGGACATTCAGTACTTC. Translation: CASSLTGGDIQYF. V and J are TRBV11-3 and TRBJ2-4; 9 nucleotides align to TRBD1. The CDR3 sequence is 13 residues long. Germline-derived CDR1 and CDR2 are SGHNT and YENEEA. Trimming removed 6 bases from V and 8 bases from J; junction bases left unmatched: 5.

J is TRBJ1-5 and V is TRBV6-2 or TRBV6-3, with D perhaps matching TRBD1 (5 bases). Germline V CDR1 and CDR2: MNHEY, SVGEGT. V was pared by 6 bases and J by 1 base, with 10 bases between. The CDR3 is 14 amino acids. CDR3 loop: CASSTGLSNQPQHF. CDR3 in DNA: TGTGCCAGCAGCACAGGTTTGAGCAATCAGCCCCAGCATTTT.

The rearrangement links TRBV5-5 to TRBJ2-4; possibly TRBD1 or TRBD2 for D (5 bases each). Trimming removed 0 bases from V and 6 bases from J, with 10 bases in between. CDR1 is SGHKS and CDR2 is YYEKEE in the germline V gene (reference sequence). The CDR3 has 14 residues. The CDR3 DNA reads as TGTGCCAGCAGCTTGGCGGGGCAGATAAACATTCAGTACTTC. It codes for CASSLAGQINIQYF.

In this sample, this clonotype turned up a few times. The rearrangement links TRBV19 to TRBJ2-5; D is unresolved. Germline V gene sequence: CDR1 LNHDA, CDR2 SQIVND (reference sequence). The CDR3 is made up of 13 amino acids. V dropped 3 bases and J dropped 5 bases, with 10 bases sitting between them. The CDR3 loop is CASSIMRWETQYF. The CDR3 DNA follows: TGTGCCAGTAGTATTATGAGGTGGGAGACCCAGTACTTC.

This chain joins TRBV7-3 and TRBJ2-1, with a possible D match to TRBD1 (5 bases). Matching the DNA end better, TRBJ2-7 makes the J call doubtful. The CDR3 loop spans 15 amino acids. Per the germline V gene, CDR1 is SGHTA and CDR2 is FQGTGA. The CDR3 coding sequence is TGTGCCAGCAGCCCATCTGGGGCAGTTTACAATGAGCAGTACTTC. This gives the protein CASSPSGAVYNEQYF.

The J gene is TRBJ2-1, the V gene TRBV24-1; 10 bases match TRBD2. Trimming took 2 bases from V and 8 from J; bases not matched to a gene: 5. Looked up from germline, CDR1 is KGHDR and CDR2 is SFDVKD. CDR3 length: 15 amino acids. The CDR3, as DNA: TGTGCCACCAGTGATTCCGGGACTAGCGCTGATGAGCAGTTCTTC. Its protein product is CATSDSGTSADEQFF.

Regarding this clonotype: A much larger clone lies a single base off, so this may be a read error. The V and J genes are TRBV28 and TRBJ2-3, with 7 bases that match TRBD1. The germline V gene has CDR1 MDHEN and CDR2 SYDVKM. This CDR3 is built from 15 residues. V gave up 8 bases and J gave up 1 base; unmatched junction bases: 9. The DNA of the CDR3 is TGTGCCAGCGGGACGGACAGGCTACGCACAGATACGCAGTATTTT. It yields the protein CASGTDRLRTDTQYF.

This clonotype has a count of ten or more. This CDR3 is CSAGADRNEKLFF. For the CDR3, the DNA is TGCAGTGCTGGCGCTGACAGGAATGAAAAACTGTTTTTT. The chain has TRBV20-1 and TRBJ1-4; weak D call: TRBD1 (6 bases). CDR3 length: 13 residues. Looked up from germline, CDR1 is DFQATT and CDR2 is SNEGSKA (reference sequence). The V end lost 5 bases, the J end lost 5 bases, and 12 bases lay between the germline ends.

This clonotype appeared a few times. The J gene is TRBJ1-3, the V gene TRBV11-3; TRBD1 agrees at 7 bases. With V trimmed by 6 bases and J by 0 bases, 8 bases remained unmatched. CDR3 length equals 16 residues. CDR1 and CDR2 (germline): SGHNT, YENEEA. CDR3: CASRLGQLSSGNTIYF. CDR3 DNA: TGTGCCAGCAGACTGGGACAGTTGAGCTCTGGAAACACCATATATTTT.

This clonotype has more than one count but fewer than ten. V usage is TRBV10-3 and J usage is TRBJ1-1, with no clear D. Per the germline V gene, CDR1 is ENHRY and CDR2 is SYGVKD. V was shortened by 10 bases and J by 6 bases, with 15 bases between the two germline ends. There are 12 residues in the CDR3. The CDR3 DNA reads TGTGCCACGAAGAACGGGGAGTCTGAAGCTTTCTTT. Translated, it gives CATKNGESEAFF.

This clonotype occurred many times. The chain carries TRBV7-2 and TRBJ2-7; D uncertain. This CDR3 comprises 15 residues. The V end was cut by 4 bases, the J end by 3 bases, with 16 bases between. The V gene's germline CDR1 is SGHTA and CDR2 FQGNSA. The CDR3 region is CASSYDPGPFYEQYF. CDR3 in DNA: TGTGCCAGCAGCTATGATCCCGGACCTTTCTACGAGCAGTACTTC.

This clonotype was seen repeatedly, ten times or more. This chain connects TRBV29-1 to TRBJ1-4; unclear D gene. The V gene lost 7 bases and the J gene lost 7 bases, with 19 bases spanning the gap. Germline V CDR1 and CDR2: SQVTM, ANQGSEA. CDR3 length: 14 amino acids. CDR3 in amino acids: CSAGSGRSGEKLFF. DNA for the CDR3: TGCAGCGCTGGATCGGGAAGATCGGGTGAAAAACTGTTTTTT.

The chain is built from TRBV20-1 and TRBJ2-5; unclear D gene. This CDR3 spans 13 amino acids. The V gene lost 0 bases and the J gene lost 0 bases, with 5 bases spanning the gap. Germline V gene data show CDR1 as DFQATT and CDR2 as SNEGSKA (reference sequence). The CDR3 reads CSARDFHQETQYF. The CDR3 region has the DNA TGCAGTGCTAGAGATTTCCACCAAGAGACCCAGTACTTC.

In nucleotides, the CDR3 is TGTGCCAGCAGCCCCGGGACAGGGGGCGCGTATCAGCCCCAGCATTTT. Translating gives CASSPGTGGAYQPQHF. The chain uses TRBV6-1 and TRBJ1-5; TRBD1 agrees at 12 bases. J lost 5 bases, V lost 6 bases, and 8 bases had no gene match. Per germline, CDR1 MNHNS and CDR2 SASEGT. The CDR3 contains 16 residues.

This sequence joins TRBV5-5 and TRBJ1-3, with D perhaps matching TRBD1 (5 bases). The germline V gene encodes CDR1 SGHKS and CDR2 YYEKEE (reference sequence). The CDR3 contains 15 residues. V lost 6 bases, J lost 4 bases, and 17 bases lay in between. The CDR3 sequence is CASTLRGVVGNTIYF. The CDR3 DNA reads TGTGCCAGCACCTTACGGGGCGTCGTGGGAAACACCATATATTTT.

V gene TRBV7-8 combines with J gene TRBJ1-1, with D perhaps TRBD1 (5 bases). This CDR3 is 13 amino acids long. The V end was cut by 2 bases, the J end by 7 bases, with 11 bases between. CDR1 SGHVS and CDR2 FQNEAQ come from the germline V gene. CDR3 coding DNA: TGTGCCAGCAGCTTAAGTCAGGGTGGTGAAGCTTTCTTT. Translated: CASSLSQGGEAFF.

As regards this clonotype: One junction end disagrees with the germline gene, perhaps due to a read error. The genes are TRBV6-2 or TRBV6-3 and TRBJ2-3, with a tentative D call TRBD2 (5 bases). Germline V gives CDR1 MNHEY, CDR2 SVGEGT. The length of the CDR3 is 16 residues. The CDR3 region has the DNA TGTGCCAGCAGCCCCGTATGTCCTAGCAGCACAGATACGCAATATTTT. Its protein product is CASSPVCPSSTDTQYF.

This clonotype occurred a few times. The chain joins TRBV27 to TRBJ1-1; D is perhaps TRBD1 (6 bases). Germline CDR1 is MNHEY and CDR2 is SMNVEV (reference sequence). Deletions cut 3 bases from V and 5 bases from J, with 19 bases between. The CDR3 extends over 16 amino acids. The CDR3: CASSFRGWGAGTEAFF. Here the CDR3 DNA reads TGTGCCAGCAGTTTCAGGGGATGGGGAGCCGGGACTGAAGCTTTCTTT.

This clonotype was counted at least ten times. The chain recombines TRBV20-1 with TRBJ2-5, with unresolved D. This CDR3 has 12 amino acids. With 6 bases removed from V and 1 base from J, the gap between germline ends came to 9 bases. Per the germline V gene, CDR1 is DFQATT and CDR2 is SNEGSKA (reference sequence). The CDR3 DNA reads TGCAGTGCCAACGACTTCCAAGAGACCCAGTACTTC. This gives the protein CSANDFQETQYF.

This clonotype was seen at least ten times. CDR3 DNA sequence: TGTGCCAGCCGTCCGGGACTAGCGGGGGTAATGGGGTCCTACGAGCAGTACTTC. This codes for CASRPGLAGVMGSYEQYF. V and J are TRBV2 and TRBJ2-7; 14 nucleotides line up with TRBD2. V lost 8 bases and J lost 1; bases outside the gene matches: 13. CDR3 length: 18 amino acids. Germline CDR1 is SNHLY and CDR2 is FYNNEI.